The 7 T cell receptor beta chains below all came from one sample that was sequenced in a study of OX40 agonist ivuxolimab in advanced cancers. The protocol was immunoSEQ multiplex PCR, while the TCRdb copy is restricted to in-frame clones and leaves out a portion. Found here are about 61,000 clones, under 85% of them singletons; the top ten hold about 3.2%. Sequencing used CD4+ or CD8+ T cells sorted from blood, obtained in a trial of the OX40 agonist ivuxolimab. Every receptor here comes from an adult with an advanced solid tumor such as melanoma, head and neck, liver or kidney cancer.

The CDR3 DNA follows: TGTGCCAGCACCGAGGGCGGGGTTGCAGATACGCAGTATTTT. As protein: CASTEGGVADTQYF. The rearrangement links TRBV7-2 to TRBJ2-3; a weak D match, TRBD2 (6 bases). The CDR3 has 14 residues. V dropped 7 bases and J dropped 4 bases, with 15 bases sitting between them. CDR1 and CDR2 (germline): SGHTA, FQGNSA.

The CDR3 DNA reads as TGTGCCAGTAACGGTCAAGGGAAATCACCCCTCCACTTT. Translation gives CASNGQGKSPLHF. The chain has TRBV19 and TRBJ1-6, with no clear D. Trimming pared 7 bases from V and 10 bases from J, leaving 14 bases between. Looked up from germline, CDR1 is LNHDA and CDR2 is SQIVND (reference sequence). The CDR3 sequence is 13 residues long.

The rearrangement joins TRBV7-9 to TRBJ1-2; the D gene is possibly TRBD1 (6 bases). The CDR3 is 13 residues long. V was shortened by 1 base and J by 3 bases, with 6 bases between the two germline ends. The germline V gene encodes CDR1 SEHNR and CDR2 FQNEAQ (reference sequence). The CDR3 DNA follows: TGTGCCAGCAGCTTAGGACAGGACTATGGCTACACCTTC. Amino acid sequence: CASSLGQDYGYTF.

This chain links TRBV27 with TRBJ2-7; 8 bases align to TRBD1. Germline CDR1 and CDR2: MNHEY and SMNVEV (reference sequence). Losses at the gene ends were 2 bases for V and 6 bases for J; bases not matched to a gene: 9. The CDR3 is made up of 15 amino acids. The CDR3 DNA is TGTGCCAGCAGTTTAGAGGCGGCAGGGGGCAGCGAGCAGTACTTC. This gives the protein CASSLEAAGGSEQYF.

This clone was seen once. This rearrangement joins TRBV4-3 to TRBJ1-4; TRBD1 might be the D (6 bases). The CDR3 is 16 residues long. CDR1 and CDR2 (germline): LGHNA, YSLEER. The V end lost 0 bases, the J end lost 6 bases, and 14 bases lay between the germline ends. The CDR3 DNA reads TGCGCCAGCAGCCAAGATCCAGACAGGCCTGATGAAAAACTGTTTTTT. It encodes CASSQDPDRPDEKLFF.

The chain links TRBV9 to TRBJ2-2; D is ambiguous. V lost 0 bases to trimming and J lost 3 bases, with 6 bases between them. CDR1 is SGDLS and CDR2 is YYNGEE in the germline V gene. The CDR3 is made up of 14 amino acids. Here the CDR3 reads CASSVALHTGELFF. CDR3 DNA sequence: TGTGCCAGCAGCGTAGCTTTGCACACCGGGGAGCTGTTTTTT.

The chain joins TRBV5-4 to TRBJ1-5; maybe TRBD1 (5 bases). CDR1 and CDR2 from the germline V gene are SGHNT and YYREEE (reference sequence). Trimming left V 4 bases short and J 4 bases short, with 12 bases between. This CDR3 has 14 amino acids. The chain's CDR3 is CASSNGGGNQPQHF. The CDR3 nucleotides read TGTGCCAGCAGCAACGGGGGGGGGAATCAGCCCCAGCATTTT.